One sample yielded the 29 T cell receptor beta chains listed below, sequenced in a study of regulatory T cells. Primers: 52 TRBV forward and 13 TRBJ reverse. Only in-frame clones appear in the TCRdb table, and some are missing; sequencing was by immunoSEQ multiplex PCR. Altogether approximately 29,000 clones are present, over 90% being singletons, with the ten largest covering 0.85% to 1%. These receptors have no known antigen. Study-wide points: Hydrophobic residues at CDR3 positions 6 and 7 were enriched in conventional CD4+ T cells of CD3G-deficient patients.

Material: conventional CD4+ T cells sorted from blood. The source is a child aged 2 to 10 with CD3G deficiency.

Of note for this clone: The junction differs from germline at one of its ends, possibly a read error. The CDR3 nucleotides read TGTGCTAGCAGCCATAAGCGCTCGGGTTGGCAGTACTTC. It is translated as CASSHKRSGWQYF. The chain carries TRBV7-7 and TRBJ2-7; D call uncertain. The germline CDR1 and CDR2 sequences are SSHAT and FNYEAQ (reference sequence). CDR3 length: 13 residues.

This clone was found once. The chain has TRBV19 and TRBJ1-1; D is undetermined. There are 14 residues in the CDR3. Trimming took 4 bases from V and 5 from J, leaving 14 bases between them. The germline V gene encodes CDR1 LNHDA and CDR2 SQIVND (reference sequence). CDR3 amino acids: CASSKRVEGTEAFF. DNA of the CDR3: TGTGCCAGTAGTAAGCGGGTGGAGGGAACTGAAGCTTTCTTT.

The V gene is TRBV28, the J gene TRBJ2-4, with D possibly TRBD2 on 7 matching bases. CDR3 size: 14 residues. Trimming took off 5 bases at V and 7 bases at J, with 15 bases between the two ends. Looked up from germline, CDR1 is MDHEN and CDR2 is SYDVKM. The CDR3 bases are TGTGCCAGCAGTCCGCGGGGGAGGGGGAACATTCAGTACTTC. Its translation: CASSPRGRGNIQYF.

The V and J genes are TRBV20-1 and TRBJ2-7, with 8 bases aligning to TRBD1. Germline CDR1 reads DFQATT; CDR2 reads SNEGSKA (reference sequence). CDR3 length: 11 residues. J lost 9 bases, V lost 3 bases, and 4 bases had no gene match. The CDR3 reads CSASQQGVQYF. In DNA, the CDR3 is TGCAGTGCTAGCCAACAGGGGGTGCAGTACTTC.

The V gene is TRBV7-9, the J gene TRBJ2-2; D unresolved. Germline values: CDR1 SEHNR, CDR2 FQNEAQ (reference sequence). V was cut by 3 bases and J by 5 bases, with 1 base left in between. The CDR3 contains 11 residues. The DNA of the CDR3 is TGTGCCAGCAGCTTGACCGGGGAGCTGTTTTTT. Translating it yields CASSLTGELFF.

V and J are TRBV28 and TRBJ2-7, with D uncertain. The CDR3 is 14 residues long. From germline, CDR1 is MDHEN and CDR2 SYDVKM. V lost 4 bases to trimming and J lost 3 bases, with 13 bases between them. Here the CDR3 DNA reads TGTGCCAGCAGTTCAGGCGGTACTCTCTACGAGCAGTACTTC. Residues: CASSSGGTLYEQYF.

A single count supports this clone. The chain uses TRBV6-6 and TRBJ1-1; TRBD1 might be the D (5 bases). There are 12 residues in the CDR3. Trimming took off 7 bases at V and 12 bases at J, with 18 bases between the two ends. Germline-derived CDR1 and CDR2 are MNHNY and SVGAGI (reference sequence). CDR3: CASTATKNRSFF. CDR3 nucleotides: TGTGCCAGCACCGCGACCAAAAACAGGTCTTTCTTT.

The chain recombines TRBV5-1 with TRBJ2-7; TRBD1 agrees at 9 bases. V lost 3 bases, J lost 0 bases, and 7 bases stayed unmatched. The CDR3 is 16 residues long. Germline V gene lookup returns CDR1 SGHRS and CDR2 YFSETQ. DNA of the CDR3: TGCGCCAGCAGCTGGGGGACAGGGACCGTCTCCTACGAGCAGTACTTC. It encodes CASSWGTGTVSYEQYF.

The CDR3 reads CASSSSVRNGYTF. The CDR3 coding sequence is TGTGCCAGTAGTAGTAGTGTGCGGAATGGCTACACCTTC. V and J are TRBV19 and TRBJ1-2, with D uncertain. CDR3 length equals 13 residues. CDR1 and CDR2 from the germline V gene are LNHDA and SQIVND (reference sequence). Trimming cost V 4 bases and J 6 bases, with 12 bases left between them.

Relative to its sample, this clone is medium-sized. This chain connects TRBV5-1 to TRBJ1-4; D is perhaps TRBD1 (6 bases). Trimming removed 4 bases from V and 6 bases from J, with 19 bases in between. Germline V gene sequence: CDR1 SGHRS, CDR2 YFSETQ. The CDR3 loop spans 16 amino acids. Here the CDR3 reads CASSLGRNREDEKLFF. CDR3 DNA sequence: TGCGCCAGCAGCCTCGGACGAAACAGGGAGGATGAAAAACTGTTTTTT.

The V and J genes are TRBV28 and TRBJ2-2, with no clear D. V was pared by 5 bases and J by 8 bases, with 15 bases between. CDR1 MDHEN and CDR2 SYDVKM come from the germline V gene. The CDR3 contains 14 residues. CDR3 sequence (DNA): TGTGCCAGCAGTGGGTACCATAAGAGGGGGGAGCTGTTTTTT. Protein: CASSGYHKRGELFF.

The genes are TRBV28 and TRBJ2-7, with a possible D match to TRBD2 (5 bases). The CDR3 contains 13 residues. V was trimmed by 2 bases and J by 6 bases, leaving 11 bases between them. In germline, CDR1 is MDHEN, CDR2 SYDVKM. CDR3: CASSLNDRGEQYF. DNA for the CDR3: TGTGCCAGCAGTTTAAACGACCGGGGCGAGCAGTACTTC.

The chain combines TRBV28 with TRBJ2-7, with TRBD2 matching 7 bases. V lost 3 bases to trimming and J lost 6 bases; unmatched junction nucleotides: 8. From germline, CDR1 is MDHEN and CDR2 SYDVKM. This CDR3 has 14 amino acids. CDR3 loop: CASSFLAGVGEQYF. The CDR3 DNA follows: TGTGCCAGCAGTTTCCTCGCGGGAGTCGGCGAGCAGTACTTC.

This clone came up once. The chain links TRBV28 to TRBJ1-5, with D hard to call. Per the germline V gene, CDR1 is MDHEN and CDR2 is SYDVKM. With 5 bases removed from V and 5 bases from J, the gap between germline ends came to 7 bases. This CDR3 spans 12 amino acids. The CDR3 sequence: CASSLYHQPQHF. CDR3 in DNA: TGTGCCAGCAGTCTTTATCATCAGCCCCAGCATTTT.

J is TRBJ2-7 and V is TRBV6-1, with 9 bases matching TRBD1. The CDR3 is made up of 13 amino acids. V was clipped by 5 bases and J by 6 bases; unmatched bases: 5. CDR1 is MNHNS, CDR2 SASEGT, per germline. The CDR3 nucleotides are TGTGCCAGCAGTCCGGACAGGGGACTCGAGCAGTACTTC. It specifies CASSPDRGLEQYF.

The chain links TRBV5-1 to TRBJ2-6; D possibly corresponds to TRBD2 (5 bases). The germline CDR1 and CDR2 sequences are SGHRS and YFSETQ. Trimming stripped 0 bases from V and 4 bases from J, with 11 bases between. This CDR3 has 16 amino acids. CDR3 nucleotides: TGCGCCAGCAGCTTGGGCCAGACTACCGGGGCCAACGTCCTGACTTTC. Translation gives CASSLGQTTGANVLTF.

This chain connects TRBV6-6 to TRBJ1-2; possible D gene TRBD1, 5 bases. Deletions cut 6 bases from V and 6 bases from J, with 20 bases between. Germline V gives CDR1 MNHNY, CDR2 SVGAGI (reference sequence). This CDR3 comprises 15 residues. CDR3 sequence (DNA): TGTGCCAGCAGCCCCTGGGGCTTGGGGGGGAATGGCTACACCTTC. Its protein is CASSPWGLGGNGYTF.

The chain links TRBV6-1 to TRBJ1-2; 9 positions agree with TRBD1. With 7 bases clipped from V and 4 bases from J, the junction kept 7 bases outside the gene matches. The CDR3 is 14 residues long. CDR1 MNHNS and CDR2 SASEGT come from the germline V gene. This chain's CDR3 is CASKDRGSVYGYTF. DNA for the CDR3: TGTGCCAGCAAAGACAGGGGGAGTGTCTATGGCTACACCTTC.

The genes are TRBV28 and TRBJ2-1, with 13 bases that match TRBD2. There are 19 residues in the CDR3. Looked up from germline, CDR1 is MDHEN and CDR2 is SYDVKM. V trimming: 4 bases; J trimming: 10 bases; junction bases outside the gene matches: 19. As DNA, the CDR3 is TGTGCCAGCAGTTCCCGCACCGGGACTAGCGGGACTTTTACAATGGAGCAGTTCTTC. As protein: CASSSRTGTSGTFTMEQFF.

This chain uses TRBV5-1 with TRBJ1-2, with 8 positions matching TRBD1. This CDR3 is 14 amino acids long. J gave up 6 bases and V 2 bases, and 6 bases lay outside the gene matches. Germline V lookup: CDR1 SGHRS, CDR2 YFSETQ. This CDR3 is CASSLLAGGDGYTF. CDR3 nucleotides: TGCGCCAGCAGCTTACTGGCAGGGGGCGATGGCTACACCTTC.

The V and J genes are TRBV6-1 and TRBJ1-2, with 7 bases identical to TRBD1. The CDR3 sequence is 11 residues long. In germline, CDR1 is MNHNS, CDR2 SASEGT. The junction had 8 bases not matched to a gene; V was cut back by 5 bases and J by 14 bases. For the CDR3, the DNA is TGTGCCAGCAGTCACCGGGACAGCTTAACCTTC. This sequence encodes CASSHRDSLTF.

The rearrangement joins TRBV5-1 to TRBJ2-3, with TRBD2 matching over 8 bases. Germline loops: CDR1 SGHRS, CDR2 YFSETQ. Germline trimming cut 4 bases from V and 4 bases from J; bases unmatched to any gene: 5. The CDR3 runs to 14 residues. The CDR3 loop reads CASSPGRAPDTQYF. The CDR3 nucleotides read TGCGCCAGCAGCCCCGGGAGGGCCCCAGATACGCAGTATTTT.

The genes are TRBV28 and TRBJ2-3, with D possibly called TRBD1 or TRBD2 (5 bases each). V dropped 8 bases and J dropped 6 bases, with 12 bases sitting between them. The CDR3 covers 12 residues. Germline V gene sequence: CDR1 MDHEN, CDR2 SYDVKM. CDR3 sequence reads: CASRDGRDTQYF. CDR3 bases: TGTGCCAGCCGGGACGGCCGGGATACGCAGTATTTT.

V and J are TRBV6-5 and TRBJ1-4; D is uncertain. The length of the CDR3 is 14 residues. Trimming removed 5 bases at V and 6 bases at J, with 13 bases between. Germline CDR1 reads MNHEY; CDR2 reads SVGAGI. The CDR3 loop reads CASSRRGSYEKLFF. As DNA, the CDR3 is TGTGCCAGCAGTAGGAGAGGCTCCTATGAAAAACTGTTTTTT.

V is TRBV28 and J is TRBJ2-7; unclear D gene. CDR3 length: 14 amino acids. The germline CDR1 and CDR2 sequences are MDHEN and SYDVKM. V shed 5 bases and J shed 2 bases, with 13 bases lying between them. The CDR3 DNA reads TGTGCCAGCAGTCGTCTAAGCCCTCCCTACGAGCAGTACTTC. It is translated as CASSRLSPPYEQYF.

Only one count was recorded for this clone. This sequence joins TRBV4-1 and TRBJ2-7; maybe TRBD2 (6 bases). The CDR3 has 15 residues. In germline, CDR1 is MGHRA, CDR2 YSYEKL. V lost 1 base to trimming and J lost 3 bases, with 13 bases between them. CDR3 DNA sequence: TGCGCCAGCAGCCAAGCTGCGGGGCAGATCTACGAGCAGTACTTC. It yields the protein CASSQAAGQIYEQYF.

This chain links TRBV10-2 with TRBJ1-3; 9 nucleotides agree with TRBD1. The CDR3 is 17 residues long. Germline CDR1 is WSHSY and CDR2 is SAAADI. V was pared by 7 bases and J by 3 bases, with 13 bases of the junction left unmatched. The CDR3 DNA reads TGCGCCAGCACTCTCCGGGACAGGGAGGTAGGTGGAAACACCATATATTTT. This sequence encodes CASTLRDREVGGNTIYF.

The chain carries TRBV28 and TRBJ2-1, with D perhaps TRBD2 (6 bases). Deletions cut 4 bases from V and 8 bases from J, with 18 bases between. The CDR3 is 15 residues long. From germline, CDR1 is MDHEN and CDR2 SYDVKM. In DNA form, the CDR3 reads TGTGCCAGCAGTTCCGTCGGGGGAACACGCCATGAGCAGTTCTTC. This sequence encodes CASSSVGGTRHEQFF.

The rearrangement joins TRBV30 to TRBJ2-7; D gene ambiguous. CDR3 length equals 14 residues. The germline CDR1 and CDR2 sequences are GTSNPN and SVGIG (reference sequence). Trimming shortened V by 0 bases and J by 3 bases, and 12 bases separated the two germline ends. CDR3 in DNA: TGTGCCTGGAGTGTACCCGGGTACCGCTACGAGCAGTACTTC. Amino acid sequence: CAWSVPGYRYEQYF.